Included here is one TCR beta chain sequence, with context. Its antigen is as yet unknown. These data come from a study of graft-versus-host responses after intestinal transplantation. Study-level points and caveats: Detection of GvH clones occurred in recipient marrow, and some had their first appearance in ileum or blood.

This CDR3 is built from 15 residues. Trimming cost V 1 base and J 4 bases; bases outside gene matches: 3. Germline CDR1 and CDR2: LNHDA and SQIVND (reference sequence). Clones were sequenced by immunoSEQ multiplex PCR, and TCRdb holds only the in-frame ones, with some missing. The sample lists around 71,000 clones, about 94% occurring once. Source: unstimulated CD8+ T cells sorted from spleen or lymph node cells, taken before intestinal transplant. This receptor was obtained from a human donor who received an intestinal transplant. The rearrangement uses TRBV19 and TRBJ2-4; 8 bases agree with TRBD1. CDR3 loop: CASSIADRGKNIQYF. As DNA, the CDR3 is TGTGCCAGTAGTATAGCCGACAGGGGAAAAAACATTCAGTACTTC.